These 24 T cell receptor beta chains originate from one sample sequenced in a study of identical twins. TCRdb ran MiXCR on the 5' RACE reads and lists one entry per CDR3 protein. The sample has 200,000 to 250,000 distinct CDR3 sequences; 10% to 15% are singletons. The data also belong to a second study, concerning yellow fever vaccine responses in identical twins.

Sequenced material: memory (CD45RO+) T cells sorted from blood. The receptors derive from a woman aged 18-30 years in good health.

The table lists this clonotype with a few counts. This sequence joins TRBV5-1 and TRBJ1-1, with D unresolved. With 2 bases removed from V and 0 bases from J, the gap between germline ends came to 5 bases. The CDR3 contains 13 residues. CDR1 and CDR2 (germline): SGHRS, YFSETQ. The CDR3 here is CASSFNVNTEAFF. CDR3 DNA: TGCGCCAGCAGCTTTAATGTGAACACTGAAGCTTTCTTT.

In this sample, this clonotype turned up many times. In nucleotides, the CDR3 is TGCGCCAGCAGCTTGGGAGGGAGCTCCTATAATTCACCCCTCCACTTT. Translated, it gives CASSLGGSSYNSPLHF. This rearrangement joins TRBV5-1 to TRBJ1-6, with D hard to call. The CDR3 spans 16 residues. With 0 bases removed from V and 0 bases from J, the gap between germline ends came to 7 bases. Germline CDR1 SGHRS, CDR2 YFSETQ. Supplemented by reference TRBV5-1 and TRBJ1-6, the full variable domain reads KAGVTQTPRYLIKTRGQQVTLSCSPISGHRSVSWYQQTPGQGLQFLFEYFSETQRNKGNFPGRFSGRQFSNSRSEMNVSTLELGDSALYLCASSLGGSSYNSPLHFGNGTRLTVT.

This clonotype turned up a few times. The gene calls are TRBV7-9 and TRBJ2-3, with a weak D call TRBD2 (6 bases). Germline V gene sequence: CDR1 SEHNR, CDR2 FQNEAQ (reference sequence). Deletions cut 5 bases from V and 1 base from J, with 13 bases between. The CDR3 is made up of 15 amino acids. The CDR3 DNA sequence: TGTGCCAGCAGCCTGGACACGGGAGGCACAGATACGCAGTATTTT. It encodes CASSLDTGGTDTQYF.

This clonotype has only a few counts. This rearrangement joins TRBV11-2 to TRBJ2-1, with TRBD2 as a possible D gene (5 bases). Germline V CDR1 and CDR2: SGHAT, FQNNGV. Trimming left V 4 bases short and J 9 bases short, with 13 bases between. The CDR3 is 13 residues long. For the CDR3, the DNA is TGTGCCAGCAGCTCTCTTGGAGAGGGTGAGCAGTTCTTC. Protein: CASSSLGEGEQFF.

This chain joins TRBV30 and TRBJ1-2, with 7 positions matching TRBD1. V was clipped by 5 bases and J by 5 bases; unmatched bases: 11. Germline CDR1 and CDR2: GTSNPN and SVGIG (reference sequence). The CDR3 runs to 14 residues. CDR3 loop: CAWAKGQISYGYTF. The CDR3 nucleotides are TGTGCCTGGGCTAAGGGACAGATATCTTATGGCTACACCTTC.

The CDR3 protein is CASRNRVQYNEQFF. The CDR3 DNA reads as TGTGCCAGCCGAAACAGGGTACAATACAATGAGCAGTTCTTC. The chain is built from TRBV2 and TRBJ2-1; D possibly corresponds to TRBD1 (6 bases). This CDR3 has 14 residues. CDR1 is SNHLY, CDR2 FYNNEI, per germline. V was trimmed by 8 bases and J by 4 bases, leaving 15 bases between them.

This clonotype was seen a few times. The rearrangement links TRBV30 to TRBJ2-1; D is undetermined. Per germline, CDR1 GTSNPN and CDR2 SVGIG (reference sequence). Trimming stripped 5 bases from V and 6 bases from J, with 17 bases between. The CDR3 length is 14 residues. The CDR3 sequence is CAWDAGVFANEQFF. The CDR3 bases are TGTGCCTGGGACGCCGGAGTTTTTGCCAATGAGCAGTTCTTC.

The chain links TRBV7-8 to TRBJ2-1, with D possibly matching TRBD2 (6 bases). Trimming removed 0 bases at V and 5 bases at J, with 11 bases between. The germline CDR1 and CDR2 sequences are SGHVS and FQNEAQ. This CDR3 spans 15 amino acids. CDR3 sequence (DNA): TGTGCCAGCAGCTTAGCGGAGCGGGCCGACAATGAGCAGTTCTTC. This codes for CASSLAERADNEQFF. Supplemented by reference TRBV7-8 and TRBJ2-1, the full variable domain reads GAGVSQSPRYKVAKRGQDVALRCDPISGHVSLFWYQQALGQGPEFLTYFQNEAQLDKSGLPSDRFFAERPEGSVSTLKIQRTQQEDSAVYLCASSLAERADNEQFFGPGTRLTVL.

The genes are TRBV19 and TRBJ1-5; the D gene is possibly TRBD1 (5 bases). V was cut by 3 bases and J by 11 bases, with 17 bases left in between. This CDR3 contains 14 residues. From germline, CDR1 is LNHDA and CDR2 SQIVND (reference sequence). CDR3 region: CASSIRHAGESQHF. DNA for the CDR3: TGTGCCAGTAGTATCAGACACGCGGGGGAATCCCAGCATTTT.

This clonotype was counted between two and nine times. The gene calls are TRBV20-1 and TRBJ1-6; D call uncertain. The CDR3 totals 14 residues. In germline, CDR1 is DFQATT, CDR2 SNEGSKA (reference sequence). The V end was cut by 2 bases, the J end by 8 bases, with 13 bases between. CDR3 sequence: CSARPGVDYSPLHF. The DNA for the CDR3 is TGCAGTGCTAGACCCGGGGTGGACTATTCACCCCTCCACTTT.

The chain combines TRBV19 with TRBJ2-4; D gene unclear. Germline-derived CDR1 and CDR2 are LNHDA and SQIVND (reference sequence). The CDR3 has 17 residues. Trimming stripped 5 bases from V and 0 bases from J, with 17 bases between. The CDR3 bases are TGTGCCAGTAGTCCCGAGACCGGTAGACTAGCCAAAAACATTCAGTACTTC. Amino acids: CASSPETGRLAKNIQYF.

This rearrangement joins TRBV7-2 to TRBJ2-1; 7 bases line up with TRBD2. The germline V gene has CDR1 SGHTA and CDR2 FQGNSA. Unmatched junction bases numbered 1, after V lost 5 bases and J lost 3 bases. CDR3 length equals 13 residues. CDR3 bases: TGTGCCAGCAGCCGGGGGGTCTACAATGAGCAGTTCTTC. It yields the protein CASSRGVYNEQFF.

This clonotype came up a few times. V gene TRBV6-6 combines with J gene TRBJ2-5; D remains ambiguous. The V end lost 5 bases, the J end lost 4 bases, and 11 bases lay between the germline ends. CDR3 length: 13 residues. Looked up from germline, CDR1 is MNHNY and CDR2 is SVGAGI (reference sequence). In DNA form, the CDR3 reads TGTGCCAGCAGTACTTACGTCCCAGAGACCCAGTACTTC. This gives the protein CASSTYVPETQYF.

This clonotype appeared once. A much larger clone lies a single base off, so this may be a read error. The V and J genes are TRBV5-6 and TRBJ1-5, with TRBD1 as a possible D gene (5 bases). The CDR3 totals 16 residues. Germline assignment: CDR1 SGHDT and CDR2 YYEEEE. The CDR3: CAGSSSGPRSHQPQHF. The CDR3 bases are TGTGCCGGCAGTTCCTCGGGACCGAGATCTCATCAGCCCCAGCATTTT.

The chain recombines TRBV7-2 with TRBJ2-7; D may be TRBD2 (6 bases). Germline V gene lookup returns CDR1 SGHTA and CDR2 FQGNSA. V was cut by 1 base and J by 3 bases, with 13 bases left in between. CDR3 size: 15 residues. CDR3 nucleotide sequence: TGTGCCAGCAGCTTAGATCCAGCGGGTATCTACGAGCAGTACTTC. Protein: CASSLDPAGIYEQYF.

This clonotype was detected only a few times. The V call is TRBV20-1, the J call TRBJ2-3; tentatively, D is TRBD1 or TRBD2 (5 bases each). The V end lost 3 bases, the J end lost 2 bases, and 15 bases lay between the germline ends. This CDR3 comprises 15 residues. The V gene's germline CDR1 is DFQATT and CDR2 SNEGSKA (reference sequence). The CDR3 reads CSASRTRGHTDTQYF. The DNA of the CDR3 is TGCAGTGCTAGTCGGACACGAGGGCACACAGATACGCAGTATTTT.

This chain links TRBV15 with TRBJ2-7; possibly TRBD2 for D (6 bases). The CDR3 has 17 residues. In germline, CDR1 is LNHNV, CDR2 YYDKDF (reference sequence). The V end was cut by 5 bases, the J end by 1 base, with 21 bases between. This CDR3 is CATSVRVGIAGSYEQYF. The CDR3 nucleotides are TGTGCCACCAGCGTCCGGGTGGGTATCGCGGGATCCTACGAGCAGTACTTC. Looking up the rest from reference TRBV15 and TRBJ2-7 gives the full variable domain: DAMVIQNPRYQVTQFGKPVTLSCSQTLNHNVMYWYQQKSSQAPKLLFHYYDKDFNNEADTPDNFQSRRPNTSFCFLDIRSPGLGDTAMYLCATSVRVGIAGSYEQYFGPGTRLTVT.

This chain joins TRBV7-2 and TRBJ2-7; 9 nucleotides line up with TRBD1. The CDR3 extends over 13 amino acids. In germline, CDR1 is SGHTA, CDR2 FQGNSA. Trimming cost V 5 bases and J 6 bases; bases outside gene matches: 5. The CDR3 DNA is TGTGCCAGCAGCGCAGGGACAGGGTCCGAGCAGTACTTC. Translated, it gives CASSAGTGSEQYF.

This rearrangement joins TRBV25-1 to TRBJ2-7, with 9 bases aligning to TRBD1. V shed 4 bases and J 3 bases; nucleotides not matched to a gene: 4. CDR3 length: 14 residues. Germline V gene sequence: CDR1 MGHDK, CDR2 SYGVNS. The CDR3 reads CASSVAGQGYEQYF. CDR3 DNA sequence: TGTGCCAGCAGTGTGGCGGGACAGGGCTACGAGCAGTACTTC.

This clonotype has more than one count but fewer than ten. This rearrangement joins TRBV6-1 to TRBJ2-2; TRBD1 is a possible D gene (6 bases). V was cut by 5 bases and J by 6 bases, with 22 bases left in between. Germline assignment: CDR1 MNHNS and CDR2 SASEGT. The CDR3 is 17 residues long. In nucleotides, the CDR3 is TGTGCCAGCAGTAAACCCCGGCTGGGGGCAGTTCCCGGGGAGCTGTTTTTT. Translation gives CASSKPRLGAVPGELFF.

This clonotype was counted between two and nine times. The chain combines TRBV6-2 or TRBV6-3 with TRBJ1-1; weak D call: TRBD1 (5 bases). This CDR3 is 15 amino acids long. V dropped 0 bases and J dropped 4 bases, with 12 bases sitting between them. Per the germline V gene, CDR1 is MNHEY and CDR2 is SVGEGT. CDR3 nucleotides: TGTGCCAGCAGTTACTCGCAGGGAATAGGCACTGAAGCTTTCTTT. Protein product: CASSYSQGIGTEAFF.

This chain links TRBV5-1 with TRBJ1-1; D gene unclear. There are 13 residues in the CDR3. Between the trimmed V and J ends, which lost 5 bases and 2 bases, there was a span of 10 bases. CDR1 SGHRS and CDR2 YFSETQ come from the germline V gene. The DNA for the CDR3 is TGCGCCAGCAGTGTTTCATTAAACACTGAAGCTTTCTTT. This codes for CASSVSLNTEAFF.

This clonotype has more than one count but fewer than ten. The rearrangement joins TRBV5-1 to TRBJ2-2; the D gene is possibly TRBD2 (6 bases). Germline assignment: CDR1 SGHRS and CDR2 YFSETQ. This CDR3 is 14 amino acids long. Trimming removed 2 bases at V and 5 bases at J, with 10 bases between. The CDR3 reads CASSLTGRTGELFF. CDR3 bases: TGCGCCAGCAGCTTAACCGGGAGAACCGGGGAGCTGTTTTTT.

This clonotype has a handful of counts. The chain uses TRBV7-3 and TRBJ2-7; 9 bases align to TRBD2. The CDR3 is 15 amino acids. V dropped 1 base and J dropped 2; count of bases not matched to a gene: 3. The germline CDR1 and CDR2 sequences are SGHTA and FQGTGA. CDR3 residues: CASSLNGGGAYEQYF. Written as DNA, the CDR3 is TGTGCCAGCAGCTTAAACGGCGGGGGGGCCTACGAGCAGTACTTC.